Below, 12 T cell receptor beta chains from the same sample are listed, as sequenced in a study of blood T cell repertoires in COVID-19. Profiled with immunoSEQ multiplex PCR; TCRdb holds only in-frame clones, not every one. The table shows roughly 130,000 clones, with approximately 84% occurring only once. Specimen: peripheral blood. Source of these receptors: a woman aged 25-40 years who had recovered from COVID-19.

The J gene is TRBJ1-2, the V gene TRBV7-3; weak D call: TRBD1 (6 bases). CDR1 is SGHTA and CDR2 is FQGTGA in the germline V gene. The V end was cut by 7 bases, the J end by 2 bases, with 8 bases between. The CDR3 has 12 amino acids. The CDR3 is CASTQGNYGYTF. Here the CDR3 DNA reads TGTGCCAGCACTCAGGGGAACTATGGCTACACCTTC.

In this sample, this clone turned up a few times. The rearrangement uses TRBV3-1 (or the pseudogene TRBV3-2) and TRBJ1-4; D gene ambiguous. V lost 0 bases to trimming and J lost 3 bases, with 8 bases between them. CDR1 LGHDT and CDR2 YNNKEL come from the germline V gene (reference sequence). This CDR3 comprises 15 residues. CDR3: CASSQDWTPNEKLFF. CDR3 coding DNA: TGTGCCAGCAGCCAAGATTGGACTCCTAATGAAAAACTGTTTTTT.

This sequence joins TRBV10-2 and TRBJ2-5; 12 nucleotides agree with TRBD2. CDR1 and CDR2 from the germline V gene are WSHSY and SAAADI. The CDR3 loop spans 14 amino acids. With V trimmed by 9 bases and J by 2 bases, 4 bases remained unmatched. CDR3 residues: CARGLAGQQETQYF. The CDR3 region has the DNA TGCGCCAGAGGACTAGCGGGACAACAAGAGACCCAGTACTTC.

The chain links TRBV5-1 to TRBJ1-1, with TRBD1 as a possible D gene (5 bases). CDR3 length: 12 residues. V lost 3 bases and J lost 5, with 8 bases in between. CDR1 is SGHRS, CDR2 YFSETQ, per germline. The CDR3 coding sequence is TGCGCCAGCAGCTGGCCAGGGACTGAAGCTTTCTTT. As protein: CASSWPGTEAFF.

This clone was counted a few times. The genes are TRBV24-1 and TRBJ2-2, with a weak D call TRBD2 (5 bases). The germline gives CDR1 KGHDR, CDR2 SFDVKD. The CDR3 is made up of 15 amino acids. V was trimmed by 2 bases and J by 7 bases, leaving 13 bases between them. The CDR3 spells CATSDSKKGGGELFF. Written as DNA, the CDR3 is TGTGCCACCAGTGATTCCAAGAAAGGAGGCGGGGAGCTGTTTTTT.

The rearrangement joins TRBV14 to TRBJ2-7; 14 bases agree with TRBD2. V gave up 1 base and J gave up 4 bases; unmatched junction bases: 6. In germline, CDR1 is SGHDN, CDR2 FVKESK. The CDR3 loop spans 17 amino acids. The CDR3 loop is CASSQVGLAGVKYEQYF. The CDR3 region has the DNA TGTGCCAGCAGCCAAGTGGGACTAGCGGGAGTAAAGTACGAGCAGTACTTC.

CDR3 in amino acids: CASSLAGVTDTQYF. Here the CDR3 DNA reads TGTGCCAGCAGCTTAGCGGGAGTCACAGATACGCAGTATTTT. The chain links TRBV7-3 to TRBJ2-3, with 7 positions matching TRBD2. The V gene end was trimmed by 2 bases and the J gene end by 2 bases; junction bases not matched to a gene: 1. There are 14 residues in the CDR3. In germline, CDR1 is SGHTA, CDR2 FQGTGA.

The chain has TRBV5-4 and TRBJ2-3; the match to TRBD1 covers 8 bases. Germline loops: CDR1 SGHNT, CDR2 YYREEE (reference sequence). This CDR3 is 13 amino acids long. Trimming removed 4 bases from V and 6 bases from J; junction bases left unmatched: 4. This CDR3 reads CASSPDRVDTQYF. For the CDR3, the DNA is TGTGCCAGCAGCCCGGACAGGGTGGATACGCAGTATTTT.

For the CDR3, the DNA is TGTGCCACCTGGACAGGCGACGATCCCCCGGGCACCGGGGAGCTGTTTTTT. It specifies CATWTGDDPPGTGELFF. J is TRBJ2-2 and V is TRBV15; TRBD1 matches 7 bases. Per the germline V gene, CDR1 is LNHNV and CDR2 is YYDKDF (reference sequence). This CDR3 spans 17 amino acids. Trimming removed 8 bases from V and 4 bases from J; junction bases left unmatched: 16.

The chain carries TRBV9 and TRBJ1-3; D unclear. The CDR3 loop spans 15 amino acids. Germline-derived CDR1 and CDR2 are SGDLS and YYNGEE. The germline V and J ends were trimmed by 4 bases and 0 bases, with 11 bases remaining between them. The CDR3 here is CASSREPFSGNTIYF. DNA of the CDR3: TGTGCCAGCAGCCGGGAACCTTTCTCTGGAAACACCATATATTTT.

This clone was detected once. V usage is TRBV29-1 and J usage is TRBJ1-5; D is uncertain. The CDR3 covers 13 residues. The germline V gene has CDR1 SQVTM and CDR2 ANQGSEA. V dropped 5 bases and J dropped 8 bases, with 16 bases sitting between them. In DNA, the CDR3 is TGCAGCGTTACCCACGGGAATAATGAGCCCCAGCATTTT. Translation: CSVTHGNNEPQHF.

The CDR3 protein is CASSLTTAPGNTIYF. In nucleotides, the CDR3 is TGTGCCAGCAGCTTAACGACTGCCCCTGGAAACACCATATATTTT. This sequence joins TRBV7-9 and TRBJ1-3; D call uncertain. The V end was cut by 2 bases, the J end by 2 bases, with 10 bases between. CDR1 and CDR2 from the germline V gene are SEHNR and FQNEAQ (reference sequence). This CDR3 is built from 15 residues.